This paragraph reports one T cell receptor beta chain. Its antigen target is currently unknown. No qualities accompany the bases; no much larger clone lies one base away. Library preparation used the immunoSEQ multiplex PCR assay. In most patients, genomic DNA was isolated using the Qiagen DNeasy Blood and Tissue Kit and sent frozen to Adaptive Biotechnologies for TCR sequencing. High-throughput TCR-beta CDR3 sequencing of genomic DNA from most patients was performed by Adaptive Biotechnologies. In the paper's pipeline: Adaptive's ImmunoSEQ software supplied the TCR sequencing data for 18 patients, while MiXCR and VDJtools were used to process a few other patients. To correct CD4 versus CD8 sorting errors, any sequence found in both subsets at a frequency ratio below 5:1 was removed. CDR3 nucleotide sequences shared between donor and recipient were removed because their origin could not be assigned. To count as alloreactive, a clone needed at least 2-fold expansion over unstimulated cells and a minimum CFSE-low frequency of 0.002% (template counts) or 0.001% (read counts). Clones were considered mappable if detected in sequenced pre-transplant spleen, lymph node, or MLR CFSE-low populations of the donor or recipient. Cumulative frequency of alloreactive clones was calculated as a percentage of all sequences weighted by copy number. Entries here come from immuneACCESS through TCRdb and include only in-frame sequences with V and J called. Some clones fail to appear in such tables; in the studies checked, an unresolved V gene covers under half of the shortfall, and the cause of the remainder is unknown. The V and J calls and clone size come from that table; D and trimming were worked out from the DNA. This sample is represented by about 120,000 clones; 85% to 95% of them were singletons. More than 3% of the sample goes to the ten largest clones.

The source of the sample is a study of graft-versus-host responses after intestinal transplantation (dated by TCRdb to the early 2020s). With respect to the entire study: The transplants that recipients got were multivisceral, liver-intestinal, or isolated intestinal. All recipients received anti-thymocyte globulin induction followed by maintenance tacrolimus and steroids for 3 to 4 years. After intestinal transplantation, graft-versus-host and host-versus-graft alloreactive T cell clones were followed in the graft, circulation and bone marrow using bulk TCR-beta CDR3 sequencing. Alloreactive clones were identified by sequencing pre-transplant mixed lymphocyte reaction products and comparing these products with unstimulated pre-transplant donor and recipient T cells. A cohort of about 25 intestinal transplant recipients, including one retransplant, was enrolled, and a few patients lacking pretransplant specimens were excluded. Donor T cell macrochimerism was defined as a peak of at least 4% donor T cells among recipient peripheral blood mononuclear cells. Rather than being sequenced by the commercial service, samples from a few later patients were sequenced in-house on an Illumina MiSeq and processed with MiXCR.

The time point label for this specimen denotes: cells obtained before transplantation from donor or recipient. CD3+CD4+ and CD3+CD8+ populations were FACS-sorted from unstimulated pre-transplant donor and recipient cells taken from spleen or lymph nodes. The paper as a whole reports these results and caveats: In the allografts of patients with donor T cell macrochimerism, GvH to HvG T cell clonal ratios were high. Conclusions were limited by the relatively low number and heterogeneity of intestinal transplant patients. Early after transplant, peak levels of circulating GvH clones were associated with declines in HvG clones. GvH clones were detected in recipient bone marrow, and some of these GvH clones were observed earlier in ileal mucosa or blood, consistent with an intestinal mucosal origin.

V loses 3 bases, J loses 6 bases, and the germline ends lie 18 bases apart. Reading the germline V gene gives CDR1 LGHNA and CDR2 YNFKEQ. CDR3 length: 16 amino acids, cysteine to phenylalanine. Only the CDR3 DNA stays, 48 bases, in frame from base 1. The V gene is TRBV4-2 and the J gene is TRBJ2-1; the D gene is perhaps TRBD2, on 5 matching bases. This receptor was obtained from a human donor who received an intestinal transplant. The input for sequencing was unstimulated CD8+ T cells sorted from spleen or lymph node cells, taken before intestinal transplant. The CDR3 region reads CASSHAPALSANEQFF. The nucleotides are TGTGCCAGCAGCCATGCGCCGGCGCTTAGCGCCAATGAGCAGTTCTTC.